A single sample gave rise to the 21 T cell receptor beta chains below, sequenced in a study of cytomegalovirus exposure and HLA in healthy donors. Researchers ran the PCR with 60 Vbeta and 13 Jbeta primers. The table came from immunoSEQ multiplex PCR; TCRdb's copy has only in-frame clones and leaves some out. The sample has approximately 140,000 clones; 76% are singletons. The sequenced sample was PBMCs. These receptors were collected from a man younger than 35 in good health and CMV-seronegative.

In regard to this clone: Without the conserved terminal phenylalanine or tryptophan, this CDR3 likely stems from a read error. The chain links TRBV5-8 to TRBJ2-7, with a weak D call TRBD2 (6 bases). V was clipped by 2 bases and J by 3 bases, with 18 bases between them. The germline gives CDR1 SGHTS, CDR2 YDEGEE. The CDR3 is 16 amino acids. The CDR3 DNA is TGTGCCAGCAGCTTCGCCCGGGATTTAGCGGACTACGAGCAGTACCTC. It translates to CASSFARDLADYEQYL.

V gene TRBV7-6 combines with J gene TRBJ2-7; 13 nucleotides align to TRBD2. Losses at the gene ends were 5 bases for V and 3 bases for J; bases not matched to a gene: 7. CDR1 is SGHVS, CDR2 FNYEAQ, per germline. The CDR3 has 16 amino acids. The CDR3 protein is CASSPRLAGGIYEQYF. The CDR3 DNA reads as TGTGCCAGCAGCCCACGACTAGCGGGAGGCATCTACGAGCAGTACTTC.

This clone has a handful of counts. The CDR3 here is CAISRGGQMNTEAFF. Written as DNA, the CDR3 is TGTGCCATCAGCCGAGGGGGCCAAATGAACACTGAAGCTTTCTTT. V gene TRBV10-3 combines with J gene TRBJ1-1, with TRBD1 identical over 7 bases. The CDR3 totals 15 residues. The germline CDR1 and CDR2 sequences are ENHRY and SYGVKD. V lost 6 bases and J lost 0; bases outside the gene matches: 7.

This clone was seen once. CDR3 sequence reads: CAWSVAQGVSTIYF. The CDR3 DNA follows: TGTGCCTGGAGTGTGGCACAGGGCGTTAGCACCATATATTTT. The chain links TRBV30 to TRBJ1-3, with D perhaps TRBD1 (6 bases). Germline values: CDR1 GTSNPN, CDR2 SVGIG (reference sequence). This CDR3 has 14 residues. V was clipped by 0 bases and J by 9 bases, with 15 bases between them. The entire variable domain, with the rest obtained from reference TRBV30 and TRBJ1-3, is as follows: SQTIHQWPATLVQPVGSPLSLECTVEGTSNPNLYWYRQAAGRGLQLLFYSVGIGQISSEVPQNLSASRPQDRQFILSSKKLLLSDSGFYLCAWSVAQGVSTIYFGEGSWLTVV.

The rearrangement links TRBV28 to TRBJ2-7; D is undetermined. Trimming shortened V by 3 bases and J by 0 bases, and 3 bases separated the two germline ends. This CDR3 is 12 amino acids long. Germline CDR1 reads MDHEN; CDR2 reads SYDVKM. The CDR3 DNA sequence: TGTGCCAGCAGTTTCGGCTCCTACGAGCAGTACTTC. Translating gives CASSFGSYEQYF.

The chain uses TRBV28 and TRBJ2-2; tentatively, D is TRBD1 (6 bases). The CDR3 extends over 17 amino acids. V was clipped by 1 base and J by 3 bases, with 15 bases between them. Germline loops: CDR1 MDHEN, CDR2 SYDVKM. CDR3 sequence reads: CASSLLFWDTDTGELFF. CDR3 in DNA: TGTGCCAGCAGTTTATTATTTTGGGACACCGACACCGGGGAGCTGTTTTTT.

This clone came up a few times. The genes are TRBV14 and TRBJ1-5; TRBD1 agrees at 7 bases. V trimming: 0 bases; J trimming: 0 bases; junction bases outside the gene matches: 11. The CDR3 length is 19 residues. Germline V gene sequence: CDR1 SGHDN, CDR2 FVKESK. The CDR3 coding sequence is TGTGCCAGCAGCCAAGATCACGTTCGAGGGGGCGTTAGCAATCAGCCCCAGCATTTT. It encodes CASSQDHVRGGVSNQPQHF.

This chain joins TRBV7-6 and TRBJ2-5, with a possible D match to TRBD1 (5 bases). The J call is uncertain, as TRBJ2-7 better fits the DNA end. The CDR3 runs 14 residues. CDR1 and CDR2 (germline): SGHVS, FNYEAQ. The CDR3 nucleotides read TGTGCCAGCAGCTTAGCAGGGGCAGGGCACGAGCAGTACTTC. Its translation: CASSLAGAGHEQYF.

With respect to this clone: This CDR3 is missing its conserved last phenylalanine or tryptophan, likely due to a read error. The V and J genes are TRBV10-2 and TRBJ1-1; no definite D call. The germline CDR1 and CDR2 sequences are WSHSY and SAAADI. Trimming pared 6 bases from V and 6 bases from J, leaving 8 bases between. This CDR3 is built from 11 residues. CDR3 in DNA: TGCGCCAGCAGGATGGTCGCTGAAGCTTTCCTT. Translation gives CASRMVAEAFL.

The genes are TRBV7-2 and TRBJ2-7; no definite D call. Trimming pared 4 bases from V and 2 bases from J, leaving 15 bases between. From germline, CDR1 is SGHTA and CDR2 FQGNSA. The CDR3 totals 15 residues. The DNA of the CDR3 is TGTGCCAGCAGCTCGTCGGCAACTGGAGCCTACGAGCAGTACTTC. Residues: CASSSSATGAYEQYF.

CDR3 in DNA: TGCGCCAGCAGCGCCGGACAGGGAAGGACCCAGTACTTC. This gives the protein CASSAGQGRTQYF. J is TRBJ2-5 and V is TRBV5-1, with TRBD1 identical over 8 bases. The trim removed 4 bases at V and 7 bases at J, leaving 6 bases unmatched. CDR1 and CDR2 from the germline V gene are SGHRS and YFSETQ. There are 13 residues in the CDR3. Full variable domain (outside the CDR3, taken from reference TRBV5-1 and TRBJ2-5): KAGVTQTPRYLIKTRGQQVTLSCSPISGHRSVSWYQQTPGQGLQFLFEYFSETQRNKGNFPGRFSGRQFSNSRSEMNVSTLELGDSALYLCASSAGQGRTQYFGPGTRLLVL.

This rearrangement joins TRBV5-5 to TRBJ1-1, with 8 bases aligning to TRBD1. This CDR3 has 13 residues. The germline V gene has CDR1 SGHKS and CDR2 YYEKEE (reference sequence). The V and J ends lost 8 bases and 0 bases, in that order; junction bases with no gene match: 3. The chain's CDR3 is CARGQAMNTEAFF. DNA of the CDR3: TGTGCCAGGGGACAGGCCATGAACACTGAAGCTTTCTTT.

The rearrangement links TRBV4-1 to TRBJ1-1, with 7 bases that match TRBD1. Unmatched junction bases numbered 7, after V lost 0 bases and J lost 6 bases. This CDR3 is 15 amino acids long. Germline CDR1 reads MGHRA; CDR2 reads YSYEKL. The CDR3 spells CASSQDSEGAAEAFF. The DNA of the CDR3 is TGCGCCAGCAGCCAAGACTCTGAGGGGGCCGCTGAAGCTTTCTTT.

The chain has TRBV28 and TRBJ1-3; D call uncertain. The V gene's germline CDR1 is MDHEN and CDR2 SYDVKM. This CDR3 region has 15 residues. The V gene lost 6 bases and the J gene lost 2 bases, with 14 bases spanning the gap. The CDR3 reads CASSHDTFPGNTIYF. In DNA, the CDR3 is TGTGCCAGCAGCCATGACACTTTCCCTGGAAACACCATATATTTT.

The chain is built from TRBV5-1 and TRBJ2-2, with D perhaps matching TRBD2 (5 bases). Trimming left V 2 bases short and J 7 bases short, with 15 bases between. The CDR3 runs 15 residues. CDR1 is SGHRS and CDR2 is YFSETQ in the germline V gene. The CDR3 loop is CASSFDVRRGGELFF. The CDR3 bases are TGCGCCAGCAGCTTTGATGTCCGACGGGGCGGGGAGCTGTTTTTT.

This clone occurred a few times. The chain has TRBV5-1 and TRBJ2-7; D call uncertain. The V end was cut by 1 base, the J end by 0 bases, with 14 bases between. This CDR3 has 16 residues. Germline V gene lookup returns CDR1 SGHRS and CDR2 YFSETQ. CDR3 sequence: CASSLYAARSSYEQYF. The CDR3 coding sequence is TGCGCCAGCAGCTTGTATGCGGCCCGCAGCTCCTACGAGCAGTACTTC.

This clone has only a few counts. J is TRBJ2-7 and V is TRBV10-3; the D gene is possibly TRBD2 (6 bases). Germline V gene lookup returns CDR1 ENHRY and CDR2 SYGVKD. Trimming removed 8 bases at V and 1 base at J, with 9 bases between. The CDR3 consists of 12 residues. CDR3 coding DNA: TGTGCCATCCGTAGCGGTTCCTACGAGCAGTACTTC. Its protein product is CAIRSGSYEQYF.

This sequence joins TRBV6-1 and TRBJ2-3; 7 bases are a match to TRBD1. The CDR3 is 14 residues long. With 8 bases clipped from V and 2 bases from J, the junction kept 7 bases outside the gene matches. Germline values: CDR1 MNHNS, CDR2 SASEGT. DNA for the CDR3: TGTGCCAGCGGACTGACAGGGACCACAGATACGCAGTATTTT. Protein sequence: CASGLTGTTDTQYF.

The CDR3 nucleotides read TGTGCCAGCAGTGCAGGTTACGAGCAGTACTTC. Amino acids: CASSAGYEQYF. This chain connects TRBV2 to TRBJ2-7, with unresolved D. CDR1 SNHLY and CDR2 FYNNEI come from the germline V gene. The length of the CDR3 is 11 residues. Trimming left V 4 bases short and J 4 bases short, with 5 bases between.

V and J are TRBV4-1 and TRBJ2-2; TRBD2 aligns across 11 bases. CDR3 size: 17 residues. Germline trimming cut 1 base from V and 6 bases from J; bases unmatched to any gene: 7. From germline, CDR1 is MGHRA and CDR2 YSYEKL. For the CDR3, the DNA is TGCGCCAGCAGCCAAGGAGTAGCGGGGGGGCAATCCGGGGAGCTGTTTTTT. It is translated as CASSQGVAGGQSGELFF.

There are a few counts of this clone. The rearrangement uses TRBV7-8 and TRBJ1-4, with a weak D call TRBD1 (5 bases). Germline CDR1 SGHVS, CDR2 FQNEAQ. The CDR3 spans 16 residues. V lost 3 bases to trimming and J lost 0 bases, with 11 bases between them. The CDR3 loop is CASSFWRQSTNEKLFF. Here the CDR3 DNA reads TGTGCCAGCAGCTTCTGGAGACAGTCAACTAATGAAAAACTGTTTTTT.